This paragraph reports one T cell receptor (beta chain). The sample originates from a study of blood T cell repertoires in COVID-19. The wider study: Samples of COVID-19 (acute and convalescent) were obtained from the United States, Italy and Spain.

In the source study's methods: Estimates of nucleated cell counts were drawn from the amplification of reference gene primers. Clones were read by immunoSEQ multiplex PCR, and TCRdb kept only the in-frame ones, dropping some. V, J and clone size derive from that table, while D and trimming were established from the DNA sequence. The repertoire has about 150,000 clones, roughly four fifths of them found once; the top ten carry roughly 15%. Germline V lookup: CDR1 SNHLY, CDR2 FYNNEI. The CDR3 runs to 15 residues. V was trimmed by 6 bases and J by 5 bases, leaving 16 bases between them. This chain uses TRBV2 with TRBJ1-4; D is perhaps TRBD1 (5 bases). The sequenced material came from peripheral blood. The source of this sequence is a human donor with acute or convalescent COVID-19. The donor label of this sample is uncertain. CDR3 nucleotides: TGTGCCAGCAGCTATAGTCAGGGTTTAAATGAAAAACTGTTTTTT. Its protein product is CASSYSQGLNEKLFF.